The 32 T cell receptor beta chains in this list originate from one sample, sequenced in a study of response to subunit inactivated influenza vaccine. TCRdb re-called the RT-PCR reads through MiXCR, storing one row per CDR3 protein. The table records hundreds of thousands of distinct CDR3 sequences, 12% to 15% of them present only once. The material was PBMCs from blood, obtained 14 to 15 days before vaccination. Receptors were obtained from a man aged 50 to 60 who received an inactivated influenza vaccine.

The genes are TRBV29-1 and TRBJ1-2; maybe TRBD1 (5 bases). The germline CDR1 and CDR2 sequences are SQVTM and ANQGSEA. This CDR3 region has 14 residues. Trimming removed 5 bases from V and 0 bases from J, with 13 bases in between. As DNA, the CDR3 is TGCAGCGTTTCTGCAGGGTCGGCTAACTATGGCTACACCTTC. Translating it yields CSVSAGSANYGYTF. The full variable domain, with the rest looked up from reference TRBV29-1 and TRBJ1-2, is SAVISQKPSRDICQRGTSLTIQCQVDSQVTMMFWYRQQPGQSLTLIATANQGSEATYESGFVIDKFPISRPNLTFSTLTVSNMSPEDSSIYLCSVSAGSANYGYTFGSGTRLTVV.

The chain couples TRBV6-5 to TRBJ1-2, with D unclear. Germline V gene data show CDR1 as MNHEY and CDR2 as SVGAGI. Deletions cut 0 bases from V and 8 bases from J, with 16 bases between. The CDR3 consists of 15 residues. The CDR3 loop reads CASSYSRHLSEGYTF. The DNA for the CDR3 is TGTGCCAGCAGTTACTCCAGACACCTTTCGGAGGGCTACACCTTC.

This clonotype has only a few counts. The chain carries TRBV7-9 and TRBJ2-3; 7 nucleotides align to TRBD1. CDR1 and CDR2 (germline): SEHNR, FQNEAQ (reference sequence). The CDR3 loop spans 16 amino acids. V shed 5 bases, J shed 2 bases, and the junction held 10 bases outside the gene matches. The CDR3 spells CASSQNQGQYTDTQYF. In DNA, the CDR3 is TGTGCCAGCAGCCAGAATCAGGGACAGTACACAGATACGCAGTATTTT. Using reference TRBV7-9 and TRBJ2-3 for the parts outside the CDR3, the full variable domain is DTGVSQNPRHKITKRGQNVTFRCDPISEHNRLYWYRQTLGQGPEFLTYFQNEAQLEKSRLLSDRFSAERPKGSFSTLEIQRTEQGDSAMYLCASSQNQGQYTDTQYFGPGTRLTVL.

This clonotype was seen a few times. This rearrangement joins TRBV28 to TRBJ2-7, with 12 bases identical to TRBD2. Germline V gene data show CDR1 as MDHEN and CDR2 as SYDVKM. The CDR3 sequence is 14 residues long. Trimming took 6 bases from V and 5 from J; bases not matched to a gene: 5. The CDR3 DNA sequence: TGTGCCAGCAGGCTAGCGGGGGGGCTGAACGAGCAGTACTTC. It translates to CASRLAGGLNEQYF.

This clonotype was detected only a few times. The chain is built from TRBV18 and TRBJ1-5; a weak D match, TRBD1 (6 bases). The V gene lost 5 bases and the J gene lost 7 bases, with 12 bases spanning the gap. CDR3 length: 13 amino acids. Per germline, CDR1 KGHSH and CDR2 LQKENI. The CDR3 protein is CASSAGQFQPQHF. CDR3 sequence (DNA): TGTGCCAGCTCAGCGGGACAATTCCAGCCCCAGCATTTT.

This clonotype has only a few counts. The CDR3 is CASSQDLSITQPQHF. The CDR3, as DNA: TGCGCCAGCAGCCAAGATCTTTCGATAACTCAGCCCCAGCATTTT. The chain employs TRBV4-1 and TRBJ1-5; D unclear. This CDR3 is 15 amino acids long. The V gene's germline CDR1 is MGHRA and CDR2 YSYEKL. With 0 bases removed from V and 6 bases from J, the gap between germline ends came to 12 bases.

This clonotype was counted between two and nine times. CDR3 nucleotides: TGTGCCAGCAGCAAACAGGGGGCCTACAATGAGCAGTTCTTC. Translating it yields CASSKQGAYNEQFF. The chain joins TRBV28 to TRBJ2-1; 8 bases align to TRBD1. V lost 6 bases and J lost 2; bases outside the gene matches: 3. Germline V gene data show CDR1 as MDHEN and CDR2 as SYDVKM. The CDR3 runs to 14 residues.

This clonotype came up a few times. V gene TRBV6-2 or TRBV6-3 combines with J gene TRBJ2-7, with no clear D. Trimming cost V 5 bases and J 1 base, with 18 bases left between them. Germline V gives CDR1 MNHEY, CDR2 SVGEGT. CDR3 length equals 16 residues. The chain's CDR3 is CASSIHEAGISYEQYF. The CDR3 nucleotides are TGTGCCAGCAGTATCCATGAAGCTGGAATATCCTACGAGCAGTACTTC.

The V and J genes are TRBV7-2 and TRBJ2-3, with unresolved D. The ends were cut back, 1 base at V and 9 bases at J, with 14 bases in the middle. CDR1 and CDR2 (germline): SGHTA, FQGNSA. The CDR3 totals 14 residues. CDR3 protein: CASSLGGSHVTQYF. The CDR3 coding sequence is TGTGCCAGCAGCTTAGGAGGCAGCCACGTCACGCAGTATTTT.

Details on this clonotype: A much more abundant neighbour one base away suggests this may be a read error. The chain has TRBV5-1 and TRBJ1-2; unclear D gene. There are 14 residues in the CDR3. Looked up from germline, CDR1 is SGHRS and CDR2 is YFSETQ. CDR3 in amino acids: CASSLTATNFGYTF. The DNA for the CDR3 is TGCGCCAGCAGCTTGACAGCAACTAACTTTGGCTACACCTTC. Looking up the rest from reference TRBV5-1 and TRBJ1-2 gives the full variable domain: KAGVTQTPRYLIKTRGQQVTLSCSPISGHRSVSWYQQTPGQGLQFLFEYFSETQRNKGNFPGRFSGRQFSNSRSEMNVSTLELGDSALYLCASSLTATNFGYTFGSGTRLTVV.

The chain recombines TRBV11-3 with TRBJ2-2; the D gene is possibly TRBD2 (6 bases). V shed 1 base and J shed 6 bases, with 18 bases lying between them. Germline values: CDR1 SGHNT, CDR2 YENEEA. The CDR3 has 17 amino acids. The CDR3 region is CASSLGLGIEFSGELFF. The CDR3 nucleotides read TGTGCCAGCAGCTTAGGACTAGGGATAGAATTCTCCGGGGAGCTGTTTTTT.

In its sample, this clonotype was seen a few times. V usage is TRBV6-2 or TRBV6-3 and J usage is TRBJ2-5; 9 bases are shared with TRBD2. CDR1 and CDR2 (germline): MNHEY, SVGEGT. V trimming: 0 bases; J trimming: 2 bases; junction bases outside the gene matches: 4. This CDR3 is 16 amino acids long. As DNA, the CDR3 is TGTGCCAGCAGTTACTCCAGCGGGAGGACTCAAGAGACCCAGTACTTC. This translates into CASSYSSGRTQETQYF.

This clonotype was observed at least ten times. The J gene is TRBJ2-1, the V gene TRBV5-1, with TRBD2 identical over 7 bases. V was pared by 2 bases and J by 0 bases, with 2 bases of the junction left unmatched. Per the germline V gene, CDR1 is SGHRS and CDR2 is YFSETQ. CDR3 length: 15 amino acids. Here the CDR3 DNA reads TGCGCCAGCAGCTTAGCGGGGTTCTCCTACAATGAGCAGTTCTTC. Translating it yields CASSLAGFSYNEQFF.

This clonotype has more than one count but fewer than ten. The chain has TRBV7-9 and TRBJ2-1, with 9 bases that match TRBD2. V shed 1 base, J shed 10 bases, and the junction held 14 bases outside the gene matches. Germline V gene lookup returns CDR1 SEHNR and CDR2 FQNEAQ (reference sequence). The CDR3 has 17 amino acids. CDR3 loop: CASSLGDLGTSPYEQFF. The DNA for the CDR3 is TGTGCCAGCAGCTTAGGTGATTTGGGGACTAGCCCATACGAGCAGTTCTTC.

The chain combines TRBV7-2 with TRBJ2-7, with D maybe TRBD1 (5 bases). Looked up from germline, CDR1 is SGHTA and CDR2 is FQGNSA. The CDR3 sequence is 14 residues long. The V end was cut by 3 bases, the J end by 6 bases, with 15 bases between. CDR3 nucleotide sequence: TGTGCCAGCAGCTTTCAGGGCATTGGGGCCGAGCAGTACTTC. Protein product: CASSFQGIGAEQYF.

J is TRBJ1-1 and V is TRBV12-3 or TRBV12-4; D call uncertain. The CDR3 has 11 residues. With 7 bases removed from V and 6 bases from J, the gap between germline ends came to 9 bases. The CDR3 DNA sequence: TGTGCCAGCACCTCGTACTCTGAAGCTTTCTTT. Translated: CASTSYSEAFF.

This clonotype was counted between two and nine times. The chain has TRBV20-1 and TRBJ1-1, with TRBD1 identical over 11 bases. The V segment lost 1 base and the J segment 7 bases; nucleotides outside the gene matches: 5. Germline CDR1 is DFQATT and CDR2 is SNEGSKA (reference sequence). CDR3 length: 14 amino acids. This chain's CDR3 is CSARVGQGVGEAFF. The CDR3 DNA follows: TGCAGTGCTAGAGTGGGACAGGGGGTGGGTGAAGCTTTCTTT.

This clonotype has only a few counts. J is TRBJ1-2 and V is TRBV6-5; D might be TRBD1 (5 bases). Germline V gene data show CDR1 as MNHEY and CDR2 as SVGAGI. With 4 bases removed from V and 3 bases from J, the gap between germline ends came to 15 bases. The CDR3 extends over 15 amino acids. The CDR3 is CASSFTGRGDYGYTF. CDR3 in DNA: TGTGCCAGCAGTTTTACGGGGCGGGGGGACTATGGCTACACCTTC.

Only a few counts were recorded for this clonotype. V is TRBV7-9 and J is TRBJ1-2, with TRBD1 matching over 7 bases. Per the germline V gene, CDR1 is SEHNR and CDR2 is FQNEAQ (reference sequence). There are 15 residues in the CDR3. V was clipped by 5 bases and J by 1 base; unmatched bases: 7. The CDR3 spells CASSTSGQFNYGYTF. The CDR3 DNA reads TGTGCCAGCAGCACATCGGGACAGTTTAACTATGGCTACACCTTC.

This clonotype was recorded a few times. V usage is TRBV28 and J usage is TRBJ2-7, with D unclear. This CDR3 has 15 residues. V lost 7 bases and J lost 0, with 16 bases in between. Germline-derived CDR1 and CDR2 are MDHEN and SYDVKM. CDR3 loop: CASTSLGSSSYEQYF. In DNA, the CDR3 is TGTGCCAGCACCTCTCTAGGCTCCAGCTCCTACGAGCAGTACTTC.

This clonotype was recorded a few times. This rearrangement joins TRBV5-1 to TRBJ2-7, with D hard to call. The CDR3 is made up of 15 amino acids. Trimming pared 3 bases from V and 4 bases from J, leaving 17 bases between. Germline V gene lookup returns CDR1 SGHRS and CDR2 YFSETQ. The CDR3 here is CASSSPKLTDYEQYF. For the CDR3, the DNA is TGCGCCAGCAGCTCACCTAAGCTAACAGATTACGAGCAGTACTTC.

The chain has TRBV3-1 and TRBJ2-5, with 7 nucleotides matching TRBD2. Germline V CDR1 and CDR2: LGHDT, YNNKEL (reference sequence). The length of the CDR3 is 16 residues. Unmatched junction bases numbered 10, after V lost 4 bases and J lost 2 bases. The CDR3 nucleotides read TGTGCCAGCAGCCGACCCGGGCTAGCGGTACAAGAGACCCAGTACTTC. It translates to CASSRPGLAVQETQYF.

This clonotype has a count of ten or more. The chain employs TRBV27 and TRBJ2-6, with D hard to call. There are 16 residues in the CDR3. CDR1 and CDR2 from the germline V gene are MNHEY and SMNVEV (reference sequence). Trimming removed 0 bases at V and 0 bases at J, with 6 bases between. The CDR3 DNA reads as TGTGCCAGCAGTTTATCGATATTCTCTGGGGCCAACGTCCTGACTTTC. The encoded protein is CASSLSIFSGANVLTF.

This rearrangement joins TRBV4-3 to TRBJ2-3; D is ambiguous. CDR1 is LGHNA and CDR2 is YSLEER in the germline V gene. V was cut by 4 bases and J by 11 bases, with 19 bases left in between. CDR3 length equals 14 residues. The DNA for the CDR3 is TGCGCCAGCAGCCCCGGAAGTTCTTCGTTAGAGCAGTATTTT. It yields the protein CASSPGSSSLEQYF.

This sequence joins TRBV12-3 or TRBV12-4 and TRBJ2-2; D might be TRBD2 (5 bases). The V and J ends lost 10 bases and 2 bases respectively, with 17 bases between them. The CDR3 contains 15 residues. CDR3 sequence (DNA): TGTGCCATCCCCGTTGAGGGTTTAAACACCGGGGAGCTGTTTTTT. Translated: CAIPVEGLNTGELFF.

This clonotype came up many times. The germline gene is not matched at one end of the junction; a read error may be the cause. The chain uses TRBV5-1 and TRBJ2-1; 9 positions match TRBD2. The CDR3 is 15 residues long. CDR1 is SGHRS and CDR2 is YFSETQ in the germline V gene. The CDR3 sequence: CASSLGLAGANEQFF. The CDR3 DNA follows: TGTGCCAGCAGCCTGGGGTTAGCGGGAGCCAATGAGCAGTTCTTC. Full variable domain (outside the CDR3, taken from reference TRBV5-1 and TRBJ2-1): KAGVTQTPRYLIKTRGQQVTLSCSPISGHRSVSWYQQTPGQGLQFLFEYFSETQRNKGNFPGRFSGRQFSNSRSEMNVSTLELGDSALYLCASSLGLAGANEQFFGPGTRLTVL.

The V gene is TRBV19, the J gene TRBJ1-1; the match to TRBD1 covers 10 bases. The CDR3 has 15 residues. Per the germline V gene, CDR1 is LNHDA and CDR2 is SQIVND (reference sequence). V lost 3 bases, J lost 8 bases, and 9 bases stayed unmatched. DNA of the CDR3: TGTGCCAGTAGTATGAAGGGACAGGGGATTTCCGAAGCTTTCTTT. It specifies CASSMKGQGISEAFF.

This clonotype was picked up a small number of times. The chain has TRBV3-1 and TRBJ1-1; D is ambiguous. With 3 bases removed from V and 0 bases from J, the gap between germline ends came to 11 bases. This CDR3 contains 15 residues. From germline, CDR1 is LGHDT and CDR2 YNNKEL (reference sequence). CDR3 in amino acids: CASSQVTNLNTEAFF. The CDR3 DNA is TGTGCCAGCAGCCAGGTTACGAACTTGAACACTGAAGCTTTCTTT.

In its sample, this clonotype was seen many times. The rearrangement joins TRBV13 to TRBJ2-4, with 7 nucleotides matching TRBD1. Germline CDR1 reads PRHDT; CDR2 reads FYEKMQ (reference sequence). The CDR3 has 12 residues. The junction had 7 bases not matched to a gene; V was cut back by 5 bases and J by 12 bases. DNA of the CDR3: TGTGCCAGCAGCGAGATGGGACAGTCTCAGTACTTC. This translates into CASSEMGQSQYF.

This clonotype was detected a few times. V gene TRBV12-3 or TRBV12-4 combines with J gene TRBJ2-7, with D perhaps TRBD1 (7 bases). The length of the CDR3 is 17 residues. V lost 4 bases to trimming and J lost 4 bases, with 23 bases between them. Here the CDR3 reads CASSSYRSPQGGYEQYF. The CDR3 region has the DNA TGTGCCAGCAGTTCCTACAGGTCGCCTCAGGGGGGATACGAGCAGTACTTC.

This clonotype was detected only a few times. The V call is TRBV11-2, the J call TRBJ1-6; 7 bases line up with TRBD1. CDR1 and CDR2 from the germline V gene are SGHAT and FQNNGV. V shed 0 bases and J 9 bases; nucleotides not matched to a gene: 5. The CDR3 runs to 15 residues. For the CDR3, the DNA is TGTGCCAGCAGCTTAGATGTGGCAGGGGGTTCACCCCTCCACTTT. This sequence encodes CASSLDVAGGSPLHF. The full variable domain, rest sourced from reference TRBV11-2 and TRBJ1-6, is EAGVAQSPRYKIIEKRQSVAFWCNPISGHATLYWYQQILGQGPKLLIQFQNNGVVDDSQLPKDRFSAERLKGVDSTLKIQPAKLEDSAVYLCASSLDVAGGSPLHFGNGTRLTVT.

This clonotype appeared a few times. The rearrangement links TRBV12-3 or TRBV12-4 to TRBJ2-5, with TRBD2 as a possible D gene (6 bases). V lost 3 bases to trimming and J lost 4 bases, with 9 bases between them. The CDR3 runs to 13 residues. The CDR3 DNA reads TGTGCCAGCAGTTTGGGGGAGGCAGAGACCCAGTACTTC. Amino acids: CASSLGEAETQYF.